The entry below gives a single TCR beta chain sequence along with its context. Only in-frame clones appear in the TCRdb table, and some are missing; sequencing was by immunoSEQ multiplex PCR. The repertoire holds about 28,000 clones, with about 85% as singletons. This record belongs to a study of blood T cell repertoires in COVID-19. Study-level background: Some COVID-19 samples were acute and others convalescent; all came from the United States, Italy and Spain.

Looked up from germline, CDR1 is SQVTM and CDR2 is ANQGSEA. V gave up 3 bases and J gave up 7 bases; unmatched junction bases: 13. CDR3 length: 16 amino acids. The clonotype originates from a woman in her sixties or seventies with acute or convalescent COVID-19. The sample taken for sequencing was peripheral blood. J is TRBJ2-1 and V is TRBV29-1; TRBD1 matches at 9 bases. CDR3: CSVDPGEQGAMNEQFF. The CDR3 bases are TGCAGCGTTGACCCCGGGGAACAGGGGGCTATGAATGAGCAGTTCTTC.